A single T cell receptor beta chain is shown here with its context. This CDR3 contains 15 residues. V lost 5 bases and J 4 bases, leaving 15 bases between the germline ends. The V gene's germline CDR1 is WSHSY and CDR2 SAAADI. The sample comes from a study of blood T cell repertoires in COVID-19. Study details: Sites in the United States, Italy and Spain provided acute and convalescent COVID-19 samples. The cDNA or gDNA used as material had been derived from T cells, B-cell-depleted T cells, or PBMCs.

Authors' processing steps: Amplified reference gene primers provided the basis for estimating nucleated cell counts. TCRdb keeps only in-frame clones here, not all; method: immunoSEQ multiplex PCR. V and J calls and clone size come straight from that table; D and trimming were deduced from the DNA. The sample consists of about 65,000 clones, approximately 93% of them appearing once. The TCR comes from a man between 65 and 80 years old with active COVID-19. This sequence joins TRBV10-2 and TRBJ1-5, with D perhaps TRBD1 (5 bases). The sequencing sample was made of peripheral blood. The CDR3 spells CASSFEGVHNQPQHF. Written as DNA, the CDR3 is TGCGCCAGCAGTTTTGAAGGGGTGCATAATCAGCCCCAGCATTTT.